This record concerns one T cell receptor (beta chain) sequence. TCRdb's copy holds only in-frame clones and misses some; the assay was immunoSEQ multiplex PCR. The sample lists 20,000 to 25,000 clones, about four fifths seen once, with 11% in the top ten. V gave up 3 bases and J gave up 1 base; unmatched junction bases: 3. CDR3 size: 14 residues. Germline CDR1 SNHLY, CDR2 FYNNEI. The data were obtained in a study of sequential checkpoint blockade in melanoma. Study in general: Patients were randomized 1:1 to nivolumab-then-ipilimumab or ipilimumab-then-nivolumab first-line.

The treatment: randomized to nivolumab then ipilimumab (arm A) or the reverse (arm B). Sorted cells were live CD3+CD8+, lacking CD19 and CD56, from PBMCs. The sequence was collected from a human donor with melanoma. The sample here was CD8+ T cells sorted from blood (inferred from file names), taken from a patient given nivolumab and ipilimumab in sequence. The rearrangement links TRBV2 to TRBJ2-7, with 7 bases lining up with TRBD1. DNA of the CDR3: TGTGCCAGCAGTGACCGGGACAGATCCTACGAGCAGTACTTC. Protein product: CASSDRDRSYEQYF.